This TCR beta chain was recovered during a study of long-term antiretroviral therapy in people with HIV. Notes on the study in general: Repertoires in HIV (unlike those of controls) had narrower CDR3 length ranges. Even long-term ART left TRB diversity below transplant donor controls, despite gains.

Trimming took off 1 base at V and 0 bases at J, with 6 bases between the two ends. CDR1 MDHEN and CDR2 SYDVKM come from the germline V gene. The CDR3 is 14 residues long. For this clone: The antigen is undetermined.

immunoSEQ v3.0 was run at survey level. Here immunoSEQ multiplex PCR was the method, and the copy in TCRdb shows in-frame clones only, minus some. The repertoire has some 17,000 clones, 65% to 85% of them found once; the top ten carry around 13%. The chain uses TRBV28 and TRBJ2-5, with a weak D call TRBD2 (5 bases). Sample: unsorted PBMCs, taken approximately 14 months before starting antiretroviral therapy. The TCR comes from a man aged 25 to 40 with HIV. The CDR3 DNA reads TGTGCCAGCAGTTTATCGGGGAACCAAGAGACCCAGTACTTC. Amino acids: CASSLSGNQETQYF. The full variable domain, with the rest looked up from reference TRBV28 and TRBJ2-5, is DVKVTQSSRYLVKRTGEKVFLECVQDMDHENMFWYRQDPGLGLRLIYFSYDVKMKEKGDIPEGYSVSREKKERFSLILESASTNQTSMYLCASSLSGNQETQYFGPGTRLLVL.